A single sample is the source of the 8 T cell receptor beta chains below, sequenced in a study of tumor-infiltrating lymphocytes in primary liver carcinoma (dated by TCRdb to the late 2010s). Blood RNA was extracted from unsorted whole blood using TRIzol reagent, and germline DNA was obtained with the DNeasy Blood & Tissue kit. Sequencing instrument: Illumina HiSeq 2500. Starting from around 520 ng total RNA, TCRbeta-specific cDNA was produced by reverse transcription with a constant-region primer and ProtoScript II reverse transcriptase. The TCRbeta libraries were prepared through three rounds of nested multiplex PCR following a slightly modified ARM-PCR procedure. The first two PCR rounds used multiplex TRBV1-TRBV30 forward primers with a Cbeta reverse primer, each for approximately 9 cycles. TCRdb's own reprocessing of the public reads used fastp at Q25 and MiXCR and kept productive beta chains. Rows with a matching CDR3 protein are joined into one entry that keeps the most common DNA and genes. A total of just over 300,000 distinct CDR3 sequences appear in this sample, approximately 54% of them only once. The ten largest clones add up to approximately 17% of the sample.

The specimen sequenced was peripheral blood. These receptor sequences come from a woman aged 25 to 39 with primary liver carcinoma and hepatitis B virus infection.

This clonotype came up a few times. This may come from a read error, since a much larger clone is one base off. The chain employs TRBV29-1 and TRBJ2-1; 7 nucleotides agree with TRBD1. Germline V gene sequence: CDR1 SQVTM, CDR2 ANQGSEA. The CDR3 totals 14 residues. Unmatched junction bases numbered 11, after V lost 4 bases and J lost 8 bases. DNA of the CDR3: TGCAGCGTTGGCAGGACCCCAGGGGGATATGAGCAGTTCTTC. Residues: CSVGRTPGGYEQFF.

The chain joins TRBV10-3 to TRBJ2-1; D call uncertain. This CDR3 contains 16 residues. CDR1 and CDR2 from the germline V gene are ENHRY and SYGVKD. V was shortened by 0 bases and J by 5 bases, with 14 bases between the two germline ends. CDR3 sequence reads: CAISESKPGTHNEQFF. In DNA form, the CDR3 reads TGTGCCATCAGTGAGTCGAAACCGGGCACTCACAATGAGCAGTTCTTC.

On this clonotype: Just one base apart from a much larger clone, this may be a read error. V is TRBV6-2 or TRBV6-3 and J is TRBJ2-2; 7 bases are shared with TRBD2. This CDR3 contains 16 residues. CDR1 and CDR2 (germline): MNHEY, SVGEGT. The CDR3 DNA is TGTGCCAGCAGTCGACTAGCCCGCGTTAACACCGGGGAGCCGTTTTTT. It specifies CASSRLARVNTGEPFF.

V and J are TRBV11-1 and TRBJ2-7, with D unclear. There are 12 residues in the CDR3. CDR1 SGHAT and CDR2 FQDESV come from the germline V gene (reference sequence). In DNA, the CDR3 is TGTGTCAGTAGCCCGTTGGGAAACGAGCAGTACTTC. The encoded protein is CVSSPLGNEQYF.

The V call is TRBV6-5, the J call TRBJ2-5, with 8 bases fitting TRBD1. Looked up from germline, CDR1 is MNHEY and CDR2 is SVGAGI. The junction had 10 bases not matched to a gene; V was cut back by 4 bases and J by 6 bases. The CDR3 contains 15 residues. The CDR3 DNA reads as TGTGCCAGCAGTTCCCAAGACACAGGGGGGAAGACCCAGTACTTC. It codes for CASSSQDTGGKTQYF.

As to this clonotype: Lacking the conserved final phenylalanine or tryptophan, this CDR3 likely reflects a read error. The chain has TRBV11-1 and TRBJ2-2; D unresolved. In germline, CDR1 is SGHAT, CDR2 FQDESV (reference sequence). This CDR3 comprises 15 residues. CDR3 sequence: CASSLRRTNTGELFI. The CDR3 DNA reads as TGTGCAAGCAGCTTACGGCGGACGAACACCGGGGAGCTGTTTATT.

Turning to this clonotype: Just one base apart from a much larger clone, this may be a read error. V is TRBV5-5 and J is TRBJ2-1; the D is unclear. Germline V gene sequence: CDR1 SGHKS, CDR2 YYEKEE (reference sequence). There are 16 residues in the CDR3. The DNA of the CDR3 is TGTGCCAGCATCAAAGAGGCCACGGCCCTTTACAATGAGCACTTCTTC. Protein: CASIKEATALYNEHFF.

For this clonotype: The missing conserved phenylalanine or tryptophan at the end of this CDR3 makes a read error likely. The rearrangement joins TRBV12-3 or TRBV12-4 to TRBJ2-1; D remains ambiguous. CDR3 length: 13 amino acids. CDR3 in amino acids: CVSSFQSYNEQFL. CDR3 DNA sequence: TGTGTCAGCAGTTTTCAATCCTACAATGAGCAGTTCTTA.